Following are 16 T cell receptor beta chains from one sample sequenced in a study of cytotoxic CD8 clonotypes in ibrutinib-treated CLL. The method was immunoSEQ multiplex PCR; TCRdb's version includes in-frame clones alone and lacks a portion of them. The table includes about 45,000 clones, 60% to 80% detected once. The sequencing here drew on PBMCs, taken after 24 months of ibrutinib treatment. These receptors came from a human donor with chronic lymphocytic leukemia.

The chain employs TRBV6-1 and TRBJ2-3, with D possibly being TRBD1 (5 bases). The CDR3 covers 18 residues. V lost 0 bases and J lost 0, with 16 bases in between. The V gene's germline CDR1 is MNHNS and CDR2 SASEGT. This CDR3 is CASSEAFAGLVSTDTQYF. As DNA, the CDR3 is TGTGCCAGCAGTGAAGCGTTTGCAGGGCTGGTGAGCACAGATACGCAGTATTTT.

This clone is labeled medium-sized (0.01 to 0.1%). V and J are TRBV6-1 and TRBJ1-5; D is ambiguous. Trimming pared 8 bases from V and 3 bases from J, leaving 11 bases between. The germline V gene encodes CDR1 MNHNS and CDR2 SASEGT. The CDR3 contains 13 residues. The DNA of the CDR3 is TGTGCCAGCCTAGGAGGCAACAATCAGCCCCAGCATTTT. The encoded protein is CASLGGNNQPQHF.

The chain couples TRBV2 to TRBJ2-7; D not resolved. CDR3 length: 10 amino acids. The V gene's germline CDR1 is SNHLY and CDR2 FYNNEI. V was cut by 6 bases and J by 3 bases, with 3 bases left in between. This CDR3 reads CASRIYEQYF. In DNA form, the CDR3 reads TGTGCCAGCAGGATCTACGAGCAGTACTTC.

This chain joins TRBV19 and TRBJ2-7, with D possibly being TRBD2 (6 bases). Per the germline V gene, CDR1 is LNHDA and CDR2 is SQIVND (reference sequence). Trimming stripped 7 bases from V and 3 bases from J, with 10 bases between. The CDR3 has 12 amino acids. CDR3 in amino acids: CASKGRDYEQYF. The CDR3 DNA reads TGTGCCAGTAAAGGGCGGGACTACGAGCAGTACTTC.

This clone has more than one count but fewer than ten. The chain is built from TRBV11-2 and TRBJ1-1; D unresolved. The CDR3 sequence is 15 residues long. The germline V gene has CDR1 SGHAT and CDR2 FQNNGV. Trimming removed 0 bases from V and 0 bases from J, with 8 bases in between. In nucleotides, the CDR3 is TGTGCCAGCAGCTTAGATCCCTCGGTGAACACTGAAGCTTTCTTT. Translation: CASSLDPSVNTEAFF.

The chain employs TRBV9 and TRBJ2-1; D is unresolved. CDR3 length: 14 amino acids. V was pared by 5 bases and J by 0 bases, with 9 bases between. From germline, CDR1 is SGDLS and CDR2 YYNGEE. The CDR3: CASSTLSSYNEQFF. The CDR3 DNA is TGTGCCAGCAGTACCCTTAGCTCCTACAATGAGCAGTTCTTC.

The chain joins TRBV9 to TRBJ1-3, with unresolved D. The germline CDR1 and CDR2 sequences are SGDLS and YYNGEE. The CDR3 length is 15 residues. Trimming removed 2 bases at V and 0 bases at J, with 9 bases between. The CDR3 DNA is TGTGCCAGCAGCGTTTCGTCTGGCTCTGGAAACACCATATATTTT. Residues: CASSVSSGSGNTIYF.

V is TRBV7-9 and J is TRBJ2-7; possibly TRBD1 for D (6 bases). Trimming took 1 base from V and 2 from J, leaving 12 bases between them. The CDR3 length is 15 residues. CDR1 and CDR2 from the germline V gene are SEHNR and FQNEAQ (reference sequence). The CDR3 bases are TGTGCCAGCAGCTTAGGACAGGCCTTACCCTACGAGCAGTACTTC. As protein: CASSLGQALPYEQYF.

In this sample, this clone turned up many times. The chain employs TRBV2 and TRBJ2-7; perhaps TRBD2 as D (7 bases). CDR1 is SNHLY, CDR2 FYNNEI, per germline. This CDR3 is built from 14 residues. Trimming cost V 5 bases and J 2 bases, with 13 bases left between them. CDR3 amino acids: CASSRGGGTYEQYF. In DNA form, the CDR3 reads TGTGCCAGCAGTAGGGGGGGCGGAACCTACGAGCAGTACTTC.

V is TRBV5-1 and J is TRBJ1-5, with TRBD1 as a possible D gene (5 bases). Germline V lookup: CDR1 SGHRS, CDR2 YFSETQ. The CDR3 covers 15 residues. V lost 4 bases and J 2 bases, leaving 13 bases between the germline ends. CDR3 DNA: TGCGCCAGCAGCGAGGGGTCGACACGCAATCAGCCCCAGCATTTT. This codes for CASSEGSTRNQPQHF.

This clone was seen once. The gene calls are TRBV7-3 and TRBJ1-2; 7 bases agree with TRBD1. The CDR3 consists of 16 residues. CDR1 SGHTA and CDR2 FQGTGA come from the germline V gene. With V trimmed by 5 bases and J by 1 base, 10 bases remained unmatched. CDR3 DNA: TGTGCCAGCAGCCTAGACCGGGACAGATTTAACTATGGCTACACCTTC. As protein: CASSLDRDRFNYGYTF.

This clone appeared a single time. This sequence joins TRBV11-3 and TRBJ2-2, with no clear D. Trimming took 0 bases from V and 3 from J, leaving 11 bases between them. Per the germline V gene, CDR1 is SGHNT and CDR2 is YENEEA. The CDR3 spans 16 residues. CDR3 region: CASSLEVSAHTGELFF. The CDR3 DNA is TGTGCCAGCAGCTTAGAGGTTTCCGCCCACACCGGGGAGCTGTTTTTT.

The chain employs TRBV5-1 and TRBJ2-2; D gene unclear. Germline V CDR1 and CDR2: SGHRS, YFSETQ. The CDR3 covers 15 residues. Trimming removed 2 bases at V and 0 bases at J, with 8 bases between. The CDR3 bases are TGCGCCAGCAGCTTACAGCTCGCGAACACCGGGGAGCTGTTTTTT. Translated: CASSLQLANTGELFF. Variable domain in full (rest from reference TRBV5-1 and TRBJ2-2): KAGVTQTPRYLIKTRGQQVTLSCSPISGHRSVSWYQQTPGQGLQFLFEYFSETQRNKGNFPGRFSGRQFSNSRSEMNVSTLELGDSALYLCASSLQLANTGELFFGEGSRLTVL.

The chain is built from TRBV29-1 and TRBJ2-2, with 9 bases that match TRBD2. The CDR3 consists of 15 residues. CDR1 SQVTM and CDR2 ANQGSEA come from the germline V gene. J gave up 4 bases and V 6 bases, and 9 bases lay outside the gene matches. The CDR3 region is CSVAPMTSGTGELFF. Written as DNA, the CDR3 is TGCAGCGTGGCCCCTATGACTAGCGGCACCGGGGAGCTGTTTTTT.

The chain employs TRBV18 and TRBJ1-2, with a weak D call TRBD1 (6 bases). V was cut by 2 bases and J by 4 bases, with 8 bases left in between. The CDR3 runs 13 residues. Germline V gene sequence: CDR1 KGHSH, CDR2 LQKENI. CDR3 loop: CASSPGGAYGYTF. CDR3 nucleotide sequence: TGTGCCAGCTCACCAGGGGGCGCCTATGGCTACACCTTC.

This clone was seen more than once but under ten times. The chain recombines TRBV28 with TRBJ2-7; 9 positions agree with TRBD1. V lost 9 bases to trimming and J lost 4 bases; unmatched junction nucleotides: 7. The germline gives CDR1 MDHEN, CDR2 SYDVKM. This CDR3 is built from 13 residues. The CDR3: CASLGQGAYEQYF. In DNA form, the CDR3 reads TGTGCCAGTTTGGGACAGGGCGCGTACGAGCAGTACTTC.